Below are 10 T cell receptor beta chains sequenced from a single sample in a study of T-cell memory formation after mild COVID-19. TCRdb ran MiXCR on the 5' RACE reads and lists one entry per CDR3 protein. The table shows 400,000 or so distinct CDR3 sequences, with around 18% occurring only once. Material: PBMCs or a T cell subset sorted from them (not recorded which). These receptors were taken from an adult woman who had mild COVID-19 (a few samples of this study predate the infection). Cell type and time point are not known.

In its sample, this clonotype was seen a few times. The chain links TRBV5-1 to TRBJ1-5, with TRBD1 as a possible D gene (5 bases). Germline lookup yields CDR1 SGHRS and CDR2 YFSETQ. CDR3 length: 20 residues. Trimming left V 0 bases short and J 4 bases short, with 26 bases between. The CDR3 reads CASSLAGLAGSLWTNQPQHF. Written as DNA, the CDR3 is TGCGCCAGCAGCTTGGCCGGCCTCGCAGGGTCTTTGTGGACAAATCAGCCCCAGCATTTT.

In its sample, this clonotype was seen a few times. The chain uses TRBV29-1 and TRBJ2-3; 12 bases match TRBD1. Germline V gives CDR1 SQVTM, CDR2 ANQGSEA. Germline trimming cut 3 bases from V and 4 bases from J; bases unmatched to any gene: 2. The CDR3 totals 14 residues. The CDR3 loop reads CSVEGDRGPDTQYF. As DNA, the CDR3 is TGCAGCGTTGAGGGGGACAGGGGGCCAGATACGCAGTATTTT.

The table lists this clonotype with a few counts. The chain joins TRBV10-3 to TRBJ2-1; the D is unclear. The germline CDR1 and CDR2 sequences are ENHRY and SYGVKD. The CDR3 is made up of 16 amino acids. With 0 bases removed from V and 0 bases from J, the gap between germline ends came to 9 bases. As DNA, the CDR3 is TGTGCCATCAGTGAGTCCTTTAAAAGCTCCTACAATGAGCAGTTCTTC. Its protein product is CAISESFKSSYNEQFF.

The table lists this clonotype with a few counts. V and J are TRBV6-6 and TRBJ2-4, with D possibly being TRBD2 (5 bases). Germline V gives CDR1 MNHNY, CDR2 SVGAGI (reference sequence). The CDR3 extends over 11 amino acids. Deletions cut 6 bases from V and 13 bases from J, with 13 bases between. Here the CDR3 DNA reads TGTGCCAGCAGCCCGAGGGTAAACCAGTACTTC. This encodes CASSPRVNQYF.

The V and J genes are TRBV21-1 and TRBJ1-2. TRBV21-1 is shown as a pseudogene. The CDR3 loop spans 14 amino acids. DNA of the CDR3: TGTGCCAGCAGCAAATTTGCGCGGACCTATGGCTACACCTTC. Its translation: CASSKFARTYGYTF.

The chain has TRBV5-1 and TRBJ2-1; no clear D gene. Germline loops: CDR1 SGHRS, CDR2 YFSETQ. The CDR3 contains 14 residues. Trimming cost V 1 base and J 8 bases, with 13 bases left between them. The CDR3 sequence is CASSLSRITDEQFF. CDR3 sequence (DNA): TGCGCCAGCAGCTTGAGTAGGATAACCGATGAGCAGTTCTTC.

The chain joins TRBV5-6 to TRBJ2-7, with D unclear. This CDR3 region has 15 residues. V gave up 3 bases and J gave up 5 bases, with 18 bases separating them. From germline, CDR1 is SGHDT and CDR2 YYEEEE. Written as DNA, the CDR3 is TGTGCCAGCAGCTCGCAAATCGGTCCTACGGACGAGCAGTACTTC. The encoded protein is CASSSQIGPTDEQYF.

In this sample, this clonotype turned up a few times. The chain has TRBV7-9 and TRBJ2-1; D is ambiguous. There are 15 residues in the CDR3. The V end lost 1 base, the J end lost 2 bases, and 9 bases lay between the germline ends. CDR1 and CDR2 from the germline V gene are SEHNR and FQNEAQ (reference sequence). The CDR3 nucleotides read TGTGCCAGCAGCTTAGGTCTGCTAACCTACAATGAGCAGTTCTTC. Encoded protein: CASSLGLLTYNEQFF.

This chain connects TRBV4-2 to TRBJ1-5; 10 nucleotides line up with TRBD1. V was clipped by 1 base and J by 4 bases; unmatched bases: 1. This CDR3 is built from 15 residues. CDR1 LGHNA and CDR2 YNFKEQ come from the germline V gene. CDR3 sequence (DNA): TGTGCCAGCAGCCAAGGGGACAGGGGAAATCAGCCCCAGCATTTT. It codes for CASSQGDRGNQPQHF.

The chain has TRBV5-1 and TRBJ2-3, with TRBD2 identical over 10 bases. Per the germline V gene, CDR1 is SGHRS and CDR2 is YFSETQ. This CDR3 region has 17 residues. V trimming: 4 bases; J trimming: 1 base; junction bases outside the gene matches: 9. Here the CDR3 reads CASSLPETSGGTDTQYF. For the CDR3, the DNA is TGCGCCAGCAGCCTGCCCGAAACTAGCGGGGGCACAGATACGCAGTATTTT.